The 23 T cell receptor beta chains below all came from one sample that was sequenced in a study of beta chain features in type 1 diabetes. Expressed TCRB transcripts were sequenced because the isolated RNA had all been reverse transcribed beforehand. Clones were sequenced by immunoSEQ multiplex PCR, and TCRdb holds only the in-frame ones, with some missing. The data contain about 160,000 clones, about 8.1% of them singletons. Antigen specificity for these receptors is unknown. Study-level findings and limits: Type 1 diabetes patients had TCRB CDR3s that were shorter (moderately but significantly so) in all four CD4+ subsets.

Source material: central memory CD4+ T cells from blood. The receptors here all came from a woman aged 18-29 years with type 1 diabetes.

The gene calls are TRBV27 and TRBJ1-2; D call uncertain. Germline V lookup: CDR1 MNHEY, CDR2 SMNVEV (reference sequence). V shed 5 bases and J shed 8 bases, with 15 bases lying between them. The CDR3 extends over 13 amino acids. The CDR3 DNA is TGTGCCAGCAGTCCCTACGACATTGCGGGCTACACCTTC. Its translation is CASSPYDIAGYTF.

The CDR3 loop is CATSRDLVAGGYEQYF. CDR3 sequence (DNA): TGTGCCACCAGCAGAGATCTGGTAGCGGGGGGCTACGAGCAGTACTTC. The chain has TRBV15 and TRBJ2-7, with 10 positions matching TRBD2. CDR3 length: 16 amino acids. V lost 0 bases, J lost 3 bases, and 5 bases stayed unmatched. Germline loops: CDR1 LNHNV, CDR2 YYDKDF (reference sequence).

The chain uses TRBV7-2 and TRBJ1-1, with D unresolved. This CDR3 has 15 residues. The V and J ends lost 5 bases and 4 bases respectively, with 17 bases between them. Germline V gives CDR1 SGHTA, CDR2 FQGNSA. The CDR3, as DNA: TGTGCCAGCAGCCGTCCCGGGTTGGAGGGCACTGAAGCTTTCTTT. This translates into CASSRPGLEGTEAFF.

This clone was seen more than once but under ten times. This chain links TRBV4-1 with TRBJ1-1; D remains unclear. Trimming took 2 bases from V and 5 from J, leaving 12 bases between them. CDR3 length: 14 amino acids. The germline V gene has CDR1 MGHRA and CDR2 YSYEKL. DNA of the CDR3: TGCGCCAGCAGCCAACCAAGGACGGGAACTGAAGCTTTCTTT. Its translation is CASSQPRTGTEAFF.

This clone was seen a handful of times. This rearrangement joins TRBV6-5 to TRBJ1-2; D unresolved. Germline V CDR1 and CDR2: MNHEY, SVGAGI. This CDR3 spans 15 amino acids. With 7 bases removed from V and 5 bases from J, the gap between germline ends came to 20 bases. The CDR3 DNA reads as TGTGCCAGCACTTCTTTCAGCGGGGTAAAATATGGCTACACCTTC. Its translation is CASTSFSGVKYGYTF.

The V gene is TRBV7-2, the J gene TRBJ2-5; a weak D match, TRBD2 (6 bases). V dropped 4 bases and J dropped 5 bases, with 14 bases sitting between them. The length of the CDR3 is 14 residues. The germline V gene has CDR1 SGHTA and CDR2 FQGNSA. CDR3: CASSWGQGLETQYF. The CDR3, as DNA: TGTGCCAGCAGCTGGGGCCAGGGACTGGAGACCCAGTACTTC.

This clone was counted between two and nine times. V and J are TRBV27 and TRBJ1-2; no reliable D call. Germline CDR1 and CDR2: MNHEY and SMNVEV (reference sequence). This CDR3 spans 12 amino acids. With 4 bases removed from V and 7 bases from J, the gap between germline ends came to 10 bases. The CDR3 DNA reads TGTGCCAGCAGTTCAATTAACACTGGCTACACCTTC. Translating gives CASSSINTGYTF.

The chain carries TRBV6-5 and TRBJ1-4; D is possibly TRBD1 (5 bases). V was clipped by 5 bases and J by 10 bases, with 14 bases between them. The CDR3 covers 13 residues. Germline V gene lookup returns CDR1 MNHEY and CDR2 SVGAGI. The DNA for the CDR3 is TGTGCCAGCAGTCCCTCATCGGGGGGAAAACTGTTTTTT. Encoded protein: CASSPSSGGKLFF.

This clone was detected only a few times. V gene TRBV5-1 combines with J gene TRBJ1-5; 7 bases agree with TRBD1. Germline-derived CDR1 and CDR2 are SGHRS and YFSETQ. Losses at the gene ends were 4 bases for V and 6 bases for J; bases not matched to a gene: 10. The CDR3 runs to 15 residues. The CDR3 spells CASSLTGDWRQPQHF. DNA of the CDR3: TGCGCCAGCAGCCTAACAGGGGATTGGCGTCAGCCCCAGCATTTT.

The chain carries TRBV4-3 and TRBJ2-7, with 10 bases lining up with TRBD2. Losses at the gene ends were 0 bases for V and 6 bases for J; bases not matched to a gene: 17. This CDR3 is 19 amino acids long. Germline-derived CDR1 and CDR2 are LGHNA and YSLEER. Here the CDR3 reads CASSQDRASGSRPYIEQYF. CDR3 DNA: TGCGCCAGCAGCCAAGATCGGGCTAGCGGGAGTAGACCTTACATCGAGCAGTACTTC.

In its sample, this clone was seen a few times. This sequence joins TRBV18 and TRBJ1-2; maybe TRBD1 (5 bases). Between the trimmed V and J ends, which lost 1 base and 2 bases, there was a span of 8 bases. Germline V lookup: CDR1 KGHSH, CDR2 LQKENI. The CDR3 totals 14 residues. CDR3: CASSPQGQNYGYTF. The DNA for the CDR3 is TGTGCCAGCTCACCACAGGGGCAGAACTATGGCTACACCTTC. Looking up the rest from reference TRBV18 and TRBJ1-2 gives the full variable domain: NAGVMQNPRHLVRRRGQEARLRCSPMKGHSHVYWYRQLPEEGLKFMVYLQKENIIDESGMPKERFSAEFPKEGPSILRIQQVVRGDSAAYFCASSPQGQNYGYTFGSGTRLTVV.

In this sample, this clone turned up a few times. The gene calls are TRBV7-9 and TRBJ2-1, with TRBD1 identical over 8 bases. The germline V gene encodes CDR1 SEHNR and CDR2 FQNEAQ (reference sequence). This CDR3 comprises 13 residues. The junction had 10 bases not matched to a gene; V was cut back by 5 bases and J by 13 bases. The CDR3, as DNA: TGTGCCAGCAGCCAAGGACAGGGAAATCCTCAGTTCTTC. This codes for CASSQGQGNPQFF.

This clone appeared many times. The chain joins TRBV7-9 to TRBJ2-2; TRBD2 matches 7 bases. V shed 4 bases and J 4 bases; nucleotides not matched to a gene: 3. The germline V gene encodes CDR1 SEHNR and CDR2 FQNEAQ (reference sequence). The CDR3 is made up of 14 amino acids. CDR3 loop: CASSSRTSTGELFF. In nucleotides, the CDR3 is TGTGCCAGCAGCTCCAGGACTAGCACCGGGGAGCTGTTTTTT. Together with reference TRBV7-9 and TRBJ2-2, the CDR3 gives the full variable domain: DTGVSQNPRHKITKRGQNVTFRCDPISEHNRLYWYRQTLGQGPEFLTYFQNEAQLEKSRLLSDRFSAERPKGSFSTLEIQRTEQGDSAMYLCASSSRTSTGELFFGEGSRLTVL.

The chain links TRBV29-1 to TRBJ2-3; 8 bases map to TRBD1. CDR1 and CDR2 from the germline V gene are SQVTM and ANQGSEA. The CDR3 has 13 residues. After removal of 4 bases from V and 6 bases from J, the junction contained 6 bases not matched to a gene. CDR3 sequence reads: CSVGTGRGDTQYF. CDR3 coding DNA: TGCAGCGTTGGGACAGGGCGAGGTGATACGCAGTATTTT.

This clone has a handful of counts. The rearrangement joins TRBV4-1 to TRBJ2-1; D might be TRBD2 (5 bases). The CDR3 consists of 16 residues. V was shortened by 1 base and J by 0 bases, with 10 bases between the two germline ends. Germline assignment: CDR1 MGHRA and CDR2 YSYEKL. This CDR3 is CASSQAVSDSYNEQFF. Written as DNA, the CDR3 is TGCGCCAGCAGCCAAGCTGTTAGCGACTCCTACAATGAGCAGTTCTTC.

This clone appeared a few times. The J gene is TRBJ2-1, the V gene TRBV7-3, with no clear D. The germline V gene has CDR1 SGHTA and CDR2 FQGTGA. Trimming removed 2 bases at V and 0 bases at J, with 11 bases between. The CDR3 sequence is 16 residues long. The CDR3 protein is CASSLWRSSSYNEQFF. Here the CDR3 DNA reads TGTGCCAGCAGCTTATGGCGGTCGAGCTCCTACAATGAGCAGTTCTTC.

This clone was found a few times. The CDR3 loop is CASSWSPTSSYEQYF. CDR3 nucleotide sequence: TGTGCCAGCAGCTGGTCCCCGACTAGCAGCTACGAGCAGTACTTC. The chain links TRBV11-2 to TRBJ2-7, with 7 nucleotides matching TRBD2. The CDR3 consists of 15 residues. V lost 4 bases, J lost 3 bases, and 9 bases stayed unmatched. The germline CDR1 and CDR2 sequences are SGHAT and FQNNGV.

This clone was seen only a few times. The chain joins TRBV11-3 to TRBJ2-1, with 7 bases aligning to TRBD2. The CDR3 length is 13 residues. Trimming cost V 0 bases and J 9 bases; bases outside gene matches: 2. Germline V CDR1 and CDR2: SGHNT, YENEEA. In DNA form, the CDR3 reads TGTGCCAGCAGCTTAGAATCTAGCGGTGAGCAGTTCTTC. This encodes CASSLESSGEQFF.

In this sample, this clone turned up a few times. The chain is built from TRBV5-1 and TRBJ2-7; 7 bases line up with TRBD2. In germline, CDR1 is SGHRS, CDR2 YFSETQ. V lost 3 bases and J lost 2; bases outside the gene matches: 8. The CDR3 has 15 residues. CDR3 nucleotides: TGCGCCAGCAGCTCGTCTAGCGGTCCGACCTACGAGCAGTACTTC. Amino acids: CASSSSSGPTYEQYF.

This clone has a handful of counts. This sample also contains other DNA sequences that code for the same CDR3. The chain is built from TRBV15 and TRBJ2-5; D uncertain. Germline CDR1 and CDR2: LNHNV and YYDKDF (reference sequence). The CDR3 length is 13 residues. V was shortened by 1 base and J by 5 bases, with 8 bases between the two germline ends. CDR3 sequence: CATSRAPPETQYF. The CDR3 DNA follows: TGTGCCACCAGCAGAGCCCCCCCTGAGACCCAGTACTTC.

This chain connects TRBV6-5 to TRBJ1-3; D is possibly TRBD1 (6 bases). The CDR3 has 15 amino acids. Germline CDR1 is MNHEY and CDR2 is SVGAGI. V lost 0 bases to trimming and J lost 2 bases, with 8 bases between them. CDR3 sequence reads: CASSYSQGPGNTIYF. The CDR3 region has the DNA TGTGCCAGCAGTTACTCCCAGGGGCCTGGAAACACCATATATTTT.

The rearrangement joins TRBV30 to TRBJ2-1; TRBD2 agrees at 7 bases. Germline V lookup: CDR1 GTSNPN, CDR2 SVGIG (reference sequence). Trimming at V came to 7 bases and at J to 4 bases, leaving 7 bases not matched to a gene. The CDR3 consists of 13 residues. The CDR3 DNA sequence: TGTGCCTTCGCGGGAGAAACATACAATGAGCAGTTCTTC. This gives the protein CAFAGETYNEQFF.

V gene TRBV10-3 combines with J gene TRBJ1-6; D unclear. Trimming pared 4 bases from V and 10 bases from J, leaving 17 bases between. The length of the CDR3 is 15 residues. In germline, CDR1 is ENHRY, CDR2 SYGVKD. CDR3 protein: CAISVSREVSSPLHF. The CDR3, as DNA: TGTGCCATCAGTGTCTCGAGGGAGGTCAGCTCACCCCTCCACTTT.